The rows below give T cell receptor beta chains drawn from one sample of a study of T cells after yellow fever vaccination. Via MiXCR, TCRdb re-called the 5' RACE reads, giving one row per CDR3 protein. The sample includes fewer than 450,000 distinct CDR3 sequences, 8.1% seen only once; the top ten take roughly 18%. The material sequenced was PBMCs, taken 35 to 50 days after the first yellow fever vaccination. These receptors were obtained from a man aged 18 to 29 who received the YFV17D yellow fever vaccine. Each CDR3 is given with its conserved first and last residue. The D gene is left open where the match is weak. Clone size is not always given. Where it is, it says once, few, many or a class for expanded clones.

J gene: TRBJ1-5
V gene: TRBV30
clone size: -
D gene: -
CDR3 protein: CAWSVSNGQPQHF
CDR3 DNA: TGTGCCTGGAGTGTAAGTAATGGCCAGCCCCAGCATTTT

J gene: TRBJ2-1
V gene: TRBV20-1
clone size: -
D gene: TRBD2
CDR3 protein: CSARQASGGWDEQFF
CDR3 DNA: TGCAGTGCTAGACAAGCTAGCGGGGGTTGGGATGAGCAGTTCTTC

J gene: TRBJ2-6
V gene: TRBV6-2/TRBV6-3
clone size: -
D gene: -
CDR3 protein: CASTLGAELTDSGANVLTF
CDR3 DNA: TGTGCCAGCACTCTCGGGGCCGAATTAACTGACTCTGGGGCCAACGTCCTGACTTTC

J gene: TRBJ1-2
V gene: TRBV11-2
clone size: few
D gene: -
CDR3 protein: CARVLVYGYTF
CDR3 DNA: TGTGCCAGGGTTCTGGTCTATGGCTACACCTTC

J gene: TRBJ2-5
V gene: TRBV7-9
clone size: -
D gene: -
CDR3 protein: CASSFGQGIETQYF
CDR3 DNA: TGTGCCAGCAGCTTCGGGCAGGGGATAGAGACCCAGTACTTC

J gene: TRBJ1-2
V gene: TRBV5-4
clone size: -
D gene: -
CDR3 protein: CASSLAQGLNYGYTF
CDR3 DNA: TGTGCCAGCAGCTTGGCCCAGGGGCTTAACTATGGCTACACCTTC

J gene: TRBJ2-3
V gene: TRBV18
clone size: few
D gene: -
CDR3 protein: CASSPPSVDTQYF
CDR3 DNA: TGTGCCAGCTCACCACCGTCGGTAGATACGCAGTATTTT

J gene: TRBJ2-2
V gene: TRBV4-2
clone size: many
D gene: -
CDR3 protein: CASKTGPQPAGELFF
CDR3 DNA: TGTGCCAGCAAAACCGGGCCCCAACCCGCCGGGGAGCTGTTTTTT

J gene: TRBJ2-7
V gene: TRBV6-2/TRBV6-3
clone size: -
D gene: -
CDR3 protein: CASNKQGSYEQYF
CDR3 DNA: TGTGCCAGCAATAAACAGGGCTCCTACGAGCAGTACTTC

J gene: TRBJ2-7
V gene: TRBV5-1
clone size: few
D gene: -
CDR3 protein: CASSLGTGNYEQYF
CDR3 DNA: TGCGCCAGCAGCCTTGGAACTGGGAACTACGAGCAGTACTTC

J gene: TRBJ1-6
V gene: TRBV7-6
clone size: -
D gene: TRBD1
CDR3 protein: CASSLGQGQALHF
CDR3 DNA: TGTGCCAGCAGCTTAGGACAGGGCCAAGCCCTCCACTTT

J gene: TRBJ2-1
V gene: TRBV2
clone size: -
D gene: TRBD2
CDR3 protein: CASSRLAGLDEQFF
CDR3 DNA: TGTGCCAGCAGTAGACTAGCGGGGTTGGATGAGCAGTTCTTC

J gene: TRBJ1-5
V gene: TRBV15
clone size: few
D gene: -
CDR3 protein: CATSAGSQVPLNQPQHF
CDR3 DNA: TGTGCCACCAGCGCGGGTTCACAGGTTCCGCTCAATCAGCCCCAGCATTTT

J gene: TRBJ2-1
V gene: TRBV6-2/TRBV6-3
clone size: -
D gene: -
CDR3 protein: CASSYSRGAYNEQFF
CDR3 DNA: TGTGCCAGCAGTTACTCACGGGGGGCATACAATGAGCAGTTCTTC